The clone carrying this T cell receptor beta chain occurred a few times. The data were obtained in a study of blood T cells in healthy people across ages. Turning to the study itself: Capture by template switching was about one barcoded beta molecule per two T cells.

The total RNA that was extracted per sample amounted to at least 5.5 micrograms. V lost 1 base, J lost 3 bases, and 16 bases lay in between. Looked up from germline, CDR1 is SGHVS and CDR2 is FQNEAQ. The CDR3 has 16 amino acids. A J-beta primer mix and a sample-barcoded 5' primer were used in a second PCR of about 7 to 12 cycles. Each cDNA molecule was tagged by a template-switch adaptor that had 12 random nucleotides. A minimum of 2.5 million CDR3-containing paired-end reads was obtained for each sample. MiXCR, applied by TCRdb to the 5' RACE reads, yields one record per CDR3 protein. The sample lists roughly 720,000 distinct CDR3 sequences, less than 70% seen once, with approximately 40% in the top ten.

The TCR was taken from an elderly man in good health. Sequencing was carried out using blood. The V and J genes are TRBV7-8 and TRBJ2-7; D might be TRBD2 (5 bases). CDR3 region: CASSLGSGELGYEQYF. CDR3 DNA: TGTGCCAGCAGCTTAGGCTCCGGGGAACTTGGCTACGAGCAGTACTTC.